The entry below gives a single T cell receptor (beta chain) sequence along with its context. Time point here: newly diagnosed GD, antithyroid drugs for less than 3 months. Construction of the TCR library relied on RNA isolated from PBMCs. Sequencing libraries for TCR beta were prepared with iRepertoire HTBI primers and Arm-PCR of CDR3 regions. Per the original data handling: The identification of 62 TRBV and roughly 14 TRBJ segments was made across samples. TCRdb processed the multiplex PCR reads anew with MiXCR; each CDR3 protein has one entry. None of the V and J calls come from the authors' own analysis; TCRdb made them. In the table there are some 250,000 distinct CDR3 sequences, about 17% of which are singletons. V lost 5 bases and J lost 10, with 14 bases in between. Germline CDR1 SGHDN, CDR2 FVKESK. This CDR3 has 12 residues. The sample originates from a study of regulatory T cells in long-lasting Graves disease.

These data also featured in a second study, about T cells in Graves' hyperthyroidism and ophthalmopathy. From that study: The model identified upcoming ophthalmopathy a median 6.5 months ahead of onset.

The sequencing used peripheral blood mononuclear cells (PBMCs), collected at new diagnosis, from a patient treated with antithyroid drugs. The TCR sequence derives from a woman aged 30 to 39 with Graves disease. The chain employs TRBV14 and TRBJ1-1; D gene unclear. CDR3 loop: CASSKAPPRAFF. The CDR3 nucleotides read TGTGCCAGCAGCAAGGCCCCACCGCGAGCTTTCTTT.